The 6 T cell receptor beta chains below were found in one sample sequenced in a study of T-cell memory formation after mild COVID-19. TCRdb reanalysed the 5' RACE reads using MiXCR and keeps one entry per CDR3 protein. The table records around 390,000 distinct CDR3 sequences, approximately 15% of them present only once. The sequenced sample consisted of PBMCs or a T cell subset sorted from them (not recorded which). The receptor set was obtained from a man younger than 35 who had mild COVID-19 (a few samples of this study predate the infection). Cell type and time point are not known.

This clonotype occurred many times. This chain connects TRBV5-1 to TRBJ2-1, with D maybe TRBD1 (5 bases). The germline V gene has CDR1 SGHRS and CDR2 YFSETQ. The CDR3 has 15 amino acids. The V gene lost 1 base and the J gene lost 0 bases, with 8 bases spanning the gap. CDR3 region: CASSLTTVSYNEQFF. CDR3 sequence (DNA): TGCGCCAGCAGCTTGACGACAGTCTCCTACAATGAGCAGTTCTTC. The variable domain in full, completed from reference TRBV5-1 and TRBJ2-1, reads KAGVTQTPRYLIKTRGQQVTLSCSPISGHRSVSWYQQTPGQGLQFLFEYFSETQRNKGNFPGRFSGRQFSNSRSEMNVSTLELGDSALYLCASSLTTVSYNEQFFGPGTRLTVL.

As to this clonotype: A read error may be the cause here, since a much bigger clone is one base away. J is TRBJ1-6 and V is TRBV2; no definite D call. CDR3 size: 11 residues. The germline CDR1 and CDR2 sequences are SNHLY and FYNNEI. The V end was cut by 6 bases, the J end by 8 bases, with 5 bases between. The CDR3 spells CASRGYSPLHF. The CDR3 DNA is TGTGCCAGCAGGGGATATTCACCCCTCCACTTT.

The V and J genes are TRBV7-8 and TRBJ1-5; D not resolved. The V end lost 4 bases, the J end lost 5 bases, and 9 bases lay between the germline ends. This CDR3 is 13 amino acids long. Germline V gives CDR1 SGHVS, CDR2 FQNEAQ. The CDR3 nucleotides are TGTGCCAGCAGCTATACCGGGGATCAGCCCCAGCATTTT. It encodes CASSYTGDQPQHF.

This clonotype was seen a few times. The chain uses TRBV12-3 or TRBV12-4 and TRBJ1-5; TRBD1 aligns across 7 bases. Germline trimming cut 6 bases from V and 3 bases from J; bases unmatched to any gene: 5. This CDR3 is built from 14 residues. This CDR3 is CASRLGQFNQPQHF. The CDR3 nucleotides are TGTGCCAGCAGACTGGGACAGTTCAATCAGCCCCAGCATTTT.

The CDR3 DNA is TGTGCCAGCAGCTGGGGGACCGTAAATGAAAAACTGTTTTTT. As protein: CASSWGTVNEKLFF. J is TRBJ1-4 and V is TRBV7-9; the D gene is possibly TRBD1 (5 bases). Germline V CDR1 and CDR2: SEHNR, FQNEAQ (reference sequence). The V and J ends lost 4 bases and 5 bases respectively, with 11 bases between them. The CDR3 has 14 residues.

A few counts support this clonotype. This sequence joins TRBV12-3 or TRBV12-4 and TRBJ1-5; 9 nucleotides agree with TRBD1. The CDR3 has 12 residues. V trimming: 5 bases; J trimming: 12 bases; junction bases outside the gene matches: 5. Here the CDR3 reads CASSGQGPIQHF. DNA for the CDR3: TGTGCCAGCAGTGGACAGGGGCCGATCCAGCATTTT.